The TCR beta chain under discussion was sequenced for a study of blood T cell repertoires in COVID-19. V was pared by 3 bases and J by 5 bases, with 3 bases of the junction left unmatched. Germline-derived CDR1 and CDR2 are MDHEN and SYDVKM. CDR3 size: 14 residues. Assay: immunoSEQ multiplex PCR; the TCRdb copy retains only in-frame clones and omits some. The sample shows a few hundred thousand clones, around 87% of them seen only once. Followed over time, Seattle patients had been enrolled while infection was active. The clonotype originates from a woman aged 30 to 39 with COVID-19, enrolled during active disease. Sequencing was performed on peripheral blood. The chain joins TRBV28 to TRBJ2-5; 10 bases match TRBD2. The CDR3 DNA sequence: TGTGCCAGCAGTTTTAGCGGGAGGATTGAGACCCAGTACTTC. Protein sequence: CASSFSGRIETQYF.